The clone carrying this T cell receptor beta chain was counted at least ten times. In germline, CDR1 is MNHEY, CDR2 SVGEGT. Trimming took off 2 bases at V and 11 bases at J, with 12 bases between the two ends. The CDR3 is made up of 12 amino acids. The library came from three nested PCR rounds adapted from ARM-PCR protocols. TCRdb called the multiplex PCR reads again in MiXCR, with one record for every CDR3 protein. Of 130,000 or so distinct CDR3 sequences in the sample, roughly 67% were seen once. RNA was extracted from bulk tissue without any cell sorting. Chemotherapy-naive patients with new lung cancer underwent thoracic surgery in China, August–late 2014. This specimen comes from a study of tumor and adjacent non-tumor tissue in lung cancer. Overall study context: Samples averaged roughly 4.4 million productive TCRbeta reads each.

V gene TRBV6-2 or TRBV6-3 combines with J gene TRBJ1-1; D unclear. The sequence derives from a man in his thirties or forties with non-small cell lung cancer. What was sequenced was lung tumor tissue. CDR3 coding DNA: TGTGCCAGCAGTTACCCTTCCCCTTACGCTTTCTTT. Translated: CASSYPSPYAFF.